A single sample is the source of the 14 T cell receptor beta chains below, sequenced in a study of blood T cell repertoires in COVID-19. The assay was immunoSEQ multiplex PCR, and TCRdb's table has in-frame clones only and misses some. The repertoire holds about 160,000 clones, approximately 84% seen once, with over 7% in the top ten. Material: PBMCs or T cells enriched from blood (not recorded which). The source of these receptors is a woman aged 45 to 65 who had recovered from COVID-19.

This clone was observed a single time. The chain uses TRBV4-2 and TRBJ2-1; TRBD2 matches at 7 bases. Trimming took 0 bases from V and 6 from J; bases not matched to a gene: 5. The CDR3 extends over 15 amino acids. Germline V gives CDR1 LGHNA, CDR2 YNFKEQ. This CDR3 is CASSQDGRTGNEQFF. In DNA, the CDR3 is TGTGCCAGCAGCCAAGACGGGAGGACTGGCAATGAGCAGTTCTTC.

This rearrangement joins TRBV18 to TRBJ2-1; 15 nucleotides match TRBD2. V was clipped by 3 bases and J by 9 bases; unmatched bases: 3. This CDR3 spans 15 amino acids. From germline, CDR1 is KGHSH and CDR2 LQKENI. Here the CDR3 reads CASSPGLAGGLEQFF. The CDR3 region has the DNA TGTGCCAGCTCACCGGGACTAGCGGGAGGTCTTGAGCAGTTCTTC. Full variable domain (outside the CDR3, taken from reference TRBV18 and TRBJ2-1): NAGVMQNPRHLVRRRGQEARLRCSPMKGHSHVYWYRQLPEEGLKFMVYLQKENIIDESGMPKERFSAEFPKEGPSILRIQQVVRGDSAAYFCASSPGLAGGLEQFFGPGTRLTVL.

The rearrangement links TRBV28 to TRBJ2-4; D not resolved. CDR1 is MDHEN and CDR2 is SYDVKM in the germline V gene. The CDR3 contains 16 residues. The V end was cut by 2 bases, the J end by 0 bases, with 11 bases between. CDR3 coding DNA: TGTGCCAGCAGTTTACAGGCAGTACTAGCCAAAAACATTCAGTACTTC. This gives the protein CASSLQAVLAKNIQYF.

This clone has only one observation. This chain uses TRBV6-6 with TRBJ1-5; D is ambiguous. There are 13 residues in the CDR3. The germline V gene encodes CDR1 MNHNY and CDR2 SVGAGI (reference sequence). V was shortened by 6 bases and J by 5 bases, with 11 bases between the two germline ends. CDR3 sequence: CASSPQEDQPQHF. CDR3 nucleotide sequence: TGTGCCAGCAGCCCCCAAGAGGATCAGCCCCAGCATTTT.

The rearrangement uses TRBV18 and TRBJ1-5; D is undetermined. The CDR3 spans 14 residues. With 3 bases removed from V and 3 bases from J, the gap between germline ends came to 9 bases. Germline V gene data show CDR1 as KGHSH and CDR2 as LQKENI. The CDR3 nucleotides are TGTGCCAGCTCACCCGACTATGCCAATCAGCCCCAGCATTTT. Protein sequence: CASSPDYANQPQHF.

This chain uses TRBV6-5 with TRBJ1-2; 7 bases are shared with TRBD1. CDR1 MNHEY and CDR2 SVGAGI come from the germline V gene. The trim removed 6 bases at V and 3 bases at J, leaving 4 bases unmatched. CDR3 length: 13 residues. CDR3 DNA sequence: TGTGCCAGCAGCGGGACAGAGGACTATGGCTACACCTTC. Protein product: CASSGTEDYGYTF.

The J gene is TRBJ1-1, the V gene TRBV5-1; TRBD1 agrees at 8 bases. This CDR3 comprises 14 residues. J lost 2 bases, V lost 3 bases, and 3 bases had no gene match. Germline CDR1 and CDR2: SGHRS and YFSETQ. CDR3 region: CASSWTGSNTEAFF. CDR3 nucleotide sequence: TGCGCCAGCAGCTGGACAGGGTCTAACACTGAAGCTTTCTTT.

The genes are TRBV14 and TRBJ2-3; 8 bases agree with TRBD2. Looked up from germline, CDR1 is SGHDN and CDR2 is FVKESK. The CDR3 has 17 amino acids. V shed 0 bases and J 5 bases; nucleotides not matched to a gene: 10. CDR3 DNA sequence: TGTGCCAGCAGCCAAGATTTAACTAGCGGAGGGGTAGATACGCAGTATTTT. Amino acids: CASSQDLTSGGVDTQYF.

The genes are TRBV5-1 and TRBJ2-5, with a possible D match to TRBD2 (5 bases). Trimming removed 8 bases from V and 1 base from J, with 12 bases in between. Per the germline V gene, CDR1 is SGHRS and CDR2 is YFSETQ. This CDR3 is built from 13 residues. The CDR3 DNA reads TGCGCCAGGACGACGGGGATCCAAGAGACCCAGTACTTC. Protein product: CARTTGIQETQYF.

The chain couples TRBV18 to TRBJ2-2; D might be TRBD1 (6 bases). The CDR3 is made up of 16 amino acids. The germline CDR1 and CDR2 sequences are KGHSH and LQKENI. V was pared by 4 bases and J by 0 bases, with 12 bases between. This CDR3 is CASSQKQGTNTGELFF. As DNA, the CDR3 is TGTGCCAGCTCACAAAAACAGGGCACGAACACCGGGGAGCTGTTTTTT. Full variable domain (missing parts from reference TRBV18 and TRBJ2-2): NAGVMQNPRHLVRRRGQEARLRCSPMKGHSHVYWYRQLPEEGLKFMVYLQKENIIDESGMPKERFSAEFPKEGPSILRIQQVVRGDSAAYFCASSQKQGTNTGELFFGEGSRLTVL.

In its sample, this clone was seen a few times. The chain has TRBV3-1 (or the pseudogene TRBV3-2) and TRBJ2-1; the D is unclear. Trimming took 0 bases from V and 4 from J, leaving 10 bases between them. CDR1 is LGHDT, CDR2 YNNKEL, per germline (reference sequence). This CDR3 spans 15 amino acids. The CDR3 DNA sequence: TGTGCCAGCAGCCAAGACCCTCGGAGTTACAATGAGCAGTTCTTC. This codes for CASSQDPRSYNEQFF.

This clone was observed a single time. This chain connects TRBV28 to TRBJ2-7; TRBD2 matches 11 bases. V lost 5 bases to trimming and J lost 7 bases; unmatched junction nucleotides: 10. The CDR3 loop spans 15 amino acids. Germline values: CDR1 MDHEN, CDR2 SYDVKM. CDR3 residues: CASSPGLAEYGEQYF. CDR3 bases: TGTGCCAGCAGTCCGGGACTAGCGGAGTATGGGGAGCAGTACTTC.

The chain combines TRBV30 with TRBJ2-1; D remains unclear. V was cut by 4 bases and J by 5 bases, with 6 bases left in between. CDR1 and CDR2 (germline): GTSNPN, SVGIG (reference sequence). This CDR3 contains 11 residues. This chain's CDR3 is CAWTRNNEQFF. CDR3 in DNA: TGTGCCTGGACGCGTAACAATGAGCAGTTCTTC.

The V call is TRBV6-1, the J call TRBJ2-4, with 7 bases fitting TRBD1. Germline V gives CDR1 MNHNS, CDR2 SASEGT. V gave up 0 bases and J gave up 2 bases; unmatched junction bases: 4. The CDR3 runs to 16 residues. CDR3 DNA: TGTGCCAGCAGTGAAGCAACAGGGGAGCCCAAAAACATTCAGTACTTC. Protein: CASSEATGEPKNIQYF.